Included here is one TCR beta chain sequence, with context. Its antigen target is currently unknown. No quality values exist for individual bases; no much larger clone is one base distant. These data originate in a study of blood T cell repertoires in COVID-19 (dated by TCRdb to the early 2020s). With respect to the entire study: Collaborator samples came from the United States, Italy and Spain and covered acute and convalescent phases of COVID-19. The repertoires were made available in a free public database intended to serve as a resource for research on the immune response to SARS-CoV-2. Sample metadata almost always included a de-identified subject ID, COVID-19 status, age in years and sex. Where available, HLA class I and class II types were taken from metadata supplied by the sample provider and were not determined by assay-based typing. The samples were drawn from two sources: the first 160 participants of the ongoing ImmuneRACE study, and 1,000 to 1,500 subjects contributed by 6 global collaborators. The dataset comprised deeply sampled blood TCRbeta repertoires from subjects exposed to, actively infected with, or recovered from COVID-19. The prospective study material was composed of cDNA or gDNA derived from T cells, B-cell-depleted T cells, or PBMCs.

Here is what the overall study found, with its caveats: Clinical and demographic metadata were provided uncurated, with the amount varying by source and participant.

Whole blood was collected in K2EDTA tubes by collaborating institutions according to the institutions' own protocols. For TCRbeta analysis, collaborators shipped samples in one of three forms: frozen whole blood, isolated PBMCs, or DNA extracted from either of those sample types. TCRbeta CDR3 regions were amplified from genomic DNA using the immunoSEQ Assay, a bias-controlled multiplex PCR. In the paper's pipeline: The number of nucleated cells in each sample was estimated by amplification of reference gene primers within the assay. To quantify the absolute abundance of each unique TCRbeta CDR3 rearrangement, sequence reads were collapsed and filtered. For each sample, productive Simpson clonality was calculated as the square root of Simpson's diversity index across productive rearrangements. This immuneACCESS table, as held by TCRdb, lists in-frame sequences with V and J called but not all clones. Of the missing ones, under half trace to an unresolved V gene in checked studies; the others have no known cause. V, J and clone size were drawn from that table, and D and trimming were deduced from the DNA. The sample contains 140,000 or so clones, 88% of them found a single time. The top ten clones comprise less than 2% of the sample.

What was sequenced was peripheral blood. This sequence originates from a woman aged 45 to 65 with acute or convalescent COVID-19.

The CDR3 protein: CASSGQGIQPQHF. The bases read TGTGCCAGCAGCGGACAGGGAATACAGCCCCAGCATTTT. The sequence joins TRBV2 to TRBJ1-5; 8 bases in the junction line up with TRBD1. The germline V gene yields SNHLY for CDR1 and FYNNEI for CDR2. The CDR3 has 13 amino acids, counting the end cysteine and phenylalanine. The only DNA kept is the CDR3, 39 bases in frame from the first base. Trimming takes 6 bases off V and 7 bases off J; junction bases not matched to a gene: 5.